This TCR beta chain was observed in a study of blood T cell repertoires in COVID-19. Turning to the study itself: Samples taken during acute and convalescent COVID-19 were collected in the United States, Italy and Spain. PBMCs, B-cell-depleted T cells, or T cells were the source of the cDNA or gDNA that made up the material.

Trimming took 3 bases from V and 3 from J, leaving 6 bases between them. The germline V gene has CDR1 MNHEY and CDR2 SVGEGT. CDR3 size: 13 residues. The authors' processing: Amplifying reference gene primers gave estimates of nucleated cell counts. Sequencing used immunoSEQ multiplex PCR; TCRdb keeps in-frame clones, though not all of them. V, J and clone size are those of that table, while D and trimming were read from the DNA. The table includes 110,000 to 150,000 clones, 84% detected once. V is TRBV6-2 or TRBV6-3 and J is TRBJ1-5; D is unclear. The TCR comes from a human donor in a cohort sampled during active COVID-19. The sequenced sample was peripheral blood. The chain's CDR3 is CASSYTDNQPQHF. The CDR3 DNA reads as TGTGCCAGCAGTTATACAGACAATCAGCCCCAGCATTTT.